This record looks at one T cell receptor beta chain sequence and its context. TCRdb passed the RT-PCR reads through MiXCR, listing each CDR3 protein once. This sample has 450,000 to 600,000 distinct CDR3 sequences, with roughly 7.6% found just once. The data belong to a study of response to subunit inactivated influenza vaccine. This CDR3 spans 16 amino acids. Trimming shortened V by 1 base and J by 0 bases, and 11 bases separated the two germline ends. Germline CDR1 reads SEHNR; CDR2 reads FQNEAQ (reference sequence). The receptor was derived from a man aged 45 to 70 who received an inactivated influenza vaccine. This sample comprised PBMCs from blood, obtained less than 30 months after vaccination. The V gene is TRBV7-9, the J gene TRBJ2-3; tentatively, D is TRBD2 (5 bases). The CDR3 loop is CASSLVSGTSTDTQYF. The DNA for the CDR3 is TGTGCCAGCAGCTTAGTGAGCGGAACTAGCACAGATACGCAGTATTTT.